This TCR beta chain came from a study of spatial heterogeneity in lung cancer. Findings of the study overall: TCRs found ubiquitously expanded in tumor appeared in blood more at resection than at follow-up.

This clonotype has ten or more counts. What it binds is unknown. A unique molecular identifier was carried by every single TCR cDNA molecule. TCRdb recomputed calls from the 5' RACE reads with MiXCR, one row per CDR3 protein. This sample carries over 45,000 distinct CDR3 sequences, under 6% of them seen once, and the ten largest clones take 11%. With 4 bases removed from V and 3 bases from J, the gap between germline ends came to 16 bases. The germline V gene has CDR1 PRHDT and CDR2 FYEKMQ (reference sequence). The CDR3 contains 16 residues. Time point indicated: sample taken at primary tumor resection. Sequencing of whole RNA from tumor, nontumor lung or frozen PBMC involved no sorting. Untreated early-stage non-small cell lung cancer patients, fewer than 85 in total, were the donors.

The sequencing used PBMCs, collected at surgery. The chain recombines TRBV13 with TRBJ1-5; D call uncertain. This TCR was recovered from a male donor with early-stage non-small cell lung cancer. CDR3 sequence (DNA): TGTGCCAGCAGCTCAAGATACCAGGAAAACAATCAGCCCCAGCATTTT. This codes for CASSSRYQENNQPQHF. Full variable domain (remainder filled in from reference TRBV13 and TRBJ1-5): AAGVIQSPRHLIKEKRETATLKCYPIPRHDTVYWYQQGPGQDPQFLISFYEKMQSDKGSIPDRFSAQQFSDYHSELNMSSLELGDSALYFCASSSRYQENNQPQHFGDGTRLSIL.